This is a list of T cell receptor beta chains from one sample in a study of blood T cell repertoires in COVID-19. Using immunoSEQ multiplex PCR, the repertoire was profiled, and TCRdb retains in-frame clones only, with some absent. The table includes 200,000 to 250,000 clones, around 87% detected once. The material sequenced was peripheral blood. The receptors were sampled from a woman aged 25 to 45 who had recovered from COVID-19. Each CDR3 is given with its conserved first and last residue. A D gene is named only where the DNA matches it firmly. The size entry is marked missing in some rows and otherwise reads once, few, many or a size class.

>TRBJ1-5|TRBV27|.|.
TGTGCCAGCAGTTTAGCGGGGGCCAATCAGCCCCAGCATTTT
CASSLAGANQPQHF
>TRBJ2-2|TRBV7-2|.|once
TGTGCCAGCAGCTTAGGAGGGGGGGAGTACACCGGGGAGCTGTTTTTT
CASSLGGGEYTGELFF
>TRBJ1-2|TRBV5-4|.|once
TGTGCCAGCAACACTCAGGGTTCTAGGGGCTACACCTTC
CASNTQGSRGYTF
>TRBJ1-3|TRBV5-1|.|.
TGCGCCAGCAGCTGGGGAACCAGGGGATCGACTGGAAACACCATATATTTT
CASSWGTRGSTGNTIYF
>TRBJ2-7|TRBV7-9|.|.
TGTGCCAGCAGCTCCCTCCGACAGGCCAACTACGAGCAGTACTTC
CASSSLRQANYEQYF
>TRBJ2-5|TRBV4-1|TRBD2|.
TGCGCCAGCAGCCAAGGACTAGCGGGGCAAGAGACCCAGTACTTC
CASSQGLAGQETQYF
>TRBJ2-2|TRBV6-1|TRBD1|.
TGTGCCAGCAGTGAAAGCCACAGGGGGCAAGGCGGGGAGCTGTTTTTT
CASSESHRGQGGELFF
>TRBJ2-1|TRBV3-1/TRBV3-2|TRBD1|.
TGTGCCAGCAGCCCGAGTTCAGGGGGCCGGGAGCAGTTCTTC
CASSPSSGGREQFF
>TRBJ1-2|TRBV20-1|.|.
TGCAGTGCTAGTCCGGACAGCAGTTATGGCTACACCTTC
CSASPDSSYGYTF
>TRBJ2-7|TRBV5-1|.|.
TGCGCCAGCAGCTTGAATCCGGCCTCGGAGGAGCAGTACTTC
CASSLNPASEEQYF
>TRBJ1-5|TRBV6-5|TRBD1|.
TGTGCCAGCACCAACAGGGGTGGCAATCAGCCCCAGCATTTT
CASTNRGGNQPQHF
>TRBJ1-1|TRBV19|TRBD1|.
TGTGCCAGTTCAGGACAGGGAGGGAACACTGAAGCTTTCTTT
CASSGQGGNTEAFF
>TRBJ1-5|TRBV6-6|TRBD1|.
TGTGCCAGCAGTTACTTGGGACAGGCTAGCGATCAGCCCCAGCATTTT
CASSYLGQASDQPQHF
>TRBJ2-2|TRBV7-2|.|.
TGTGCCAGCAGATCCGACTGGGCCGGGGAGCTGTTTTTT
CASRSDWAGELFF
>TRBJ2-5|TRBV12-5|TRBD1|.
TGTGCTAGTGGTTTGGTAATCGGGACAGGGATGGAGACCCAGTACTTC
CASGLVIGTGMETQYF
>TRBJ1-2|TRBV4-2|TRBD1|.
TGTGCCAGCAGCCAACGGACAGGGATCAGGGACTATGGCTACACCTTC
CASSQRTGIRDYGYTF
>TRBJ1-1|TRBV12-3/TRBV12-4|.|.
TGTGCCAGCAGGTTACTCAGGGGAACTGAAGCTTTCTTT
CASRLLRGTEAFF
>TRBJ1-5|TRBV30|.|few
TGTGCCTGGAGTGAACCCACGGACTATTATAGCAATCAGCCCCAGCATTTT
CAWSEPTDYYSNQPQHF
>TRBJ2-7|TRBV27|TRBD2|.
TGTGCCAGCAGTTTACTCTCGGGGGGATCCACCTACGAGCAGTACTTC
CASSLLSGGSTYEQYF
>TRBJ1-2|TRBV28|TRBD1|.
TGTGCCAGCATTTCCCCGGGGGGACAGGGGCACTATGGCTACACCTTC
CASISPGGQGHYGYTF
>TRBJ2-5|TRBV5-1|.|.
TGCGCCAGCAGCTCCGAGGGGGGGCACGTGGAGACCCAGTACTTC
CASSSEGGHVETQYF
>TRBJ1-1|TRBV19|.|many
TGTGCCAGTAGTATAATAAGGGGTGAAGCTTTCTTT
CASSIIRGEAFF
>TRBJ2-1|TRBV9|TRBD2|few
TGTGCCAGCAGCGTAAGCGGGGGGGTCTACAATGAGCAGTTCTTC
CASSVSGGVYNEQFF
>TRBJ2-7|TRBV2|.|.
TGTGCCAGCAGCCTTTCTAGCGTAAACTACGAGCAGTACTTC
CASSLSSVNYEQYF
>TRBJ2-3|TRBV25-1|.|.
TGTGCCAGCAGTGAAGGGGGCTCCCGGGGCACAGATACGCAGTATTTT
CASSEGGSRGTDTQYF
>TRBJ2-2|TRBV7-3|.|.
TGTGCCAGCAGCCCGAGGGATGGGTCTAGTCCCGGGGAGCTGTTTTTT
CASSPRDGSSPGELFF
>TRBJ2-1|TRBV20-1|.|once
TGCAGTGCTAGATTGGCTTTCGAGCAGTTCTTC
CSARLAFEQFF
>TRBJ2-1|TRBV3-1/TRBV3-2|TRBD2|.
TGTGCCAGCAGCCAACTAGCGGGGGGTTGGAATGAGCAGTTCTTC
CASSQLAGGWNEQFF
>TRBJ2-1|TRBV7-6|TRBD2|.
TGTGCCAGCAGCTTAGTGTCGGGGGGGCGTAACTACAATGAGCAGTTCTTC
CASSLVSGGRNYNEQFF
>TRBJ1-2|TRBV5-1|TRBD1|.
TGCGCCAGCAGCCCACTCCTCGGACAGGTTCACACCTTC
CASSPLLGQVHTF
>TRBJ2-6|TRBV9|.|.
TGTGCCAGCAGCGTAGAAACAGGAGGGGCCAACGTCCTGACTTTC
CASSVETGGANVLTF